The 7 T cell receptor beta chains given below trace back to one sample, sequenced in a study of blood T cell repertoires in COVID-19. Sequencing used immunoSEQ multiplex PCR; TCRdb keeps in-frame clones, though not all of them. Of around 80,000 clones listed, approximately 80% are singletons. Material: peripheral blood. All receptors derive from a man older than 75 with acute or convalescent COVID-19.

The genes are TRBV3-1 (or the pseudogene TRBV3-2) and TRBJ2-3; D is perhaps TRBD1 (6 bases). CDR3 length: 18 residues. V lost 2 bases and J lost 0, with 18 bases in between. Per the germline V gene, CDR1 is LGHDT and CDR2 is YNNKEL (reference sequence). The CDR3 bases are TGTGCCAGCAGCCAAACCGCCTACAGGGAAAAAAGCACAGATACGCAGTATTTT. It codes for CASSQTAYREKSTDTQYF.

This clone was found once. The gene calls are TRBV29-1 and TRBJ1-1; D might be TRBD1 (5 bases). Germline values: CDR1 SQVTM, CDR2 ANQGSEA. V lost 2 bases and J lost 13, with 14 bases in between. This CDR3 spans 11 amino acids. The CDR3 region is CSVEHQGNGFF. CDR3 in DNA: TGCAGCGTTGAACATCAGGGCAATGGTTTCTTT.

The rearrangement links TRBV5-4 to TRBJ2-1; TRBD1 matches 11 bases. CDR1 and CDR2 from the germline V gene are SGHNT and YYREEE (reference sequence). This CDR3 has 18 residues. Unmatched junction bases numbered 15, after V lost 3 bases and J lost 7 bases. This chain's CDR3 is CASSSPPAPGQGGNEQFF. In DNA form, the CDR3 reads TGTGCCAGCAGCTCCCCTCCCGCCCCGGGACAGGGGGGTAATGAGCAGTTCTTC.

In its sample, this clone was seen many times. This chain links TRBV14 with TRBJ1-2; no reliable D call. The CDR3 contains 15 residues. Germline lookup yields CDR1 SGHDN and CDR2 FVKESK. The V and J ends lost 1 base and 4 bases respectively, with 13 bases between them. The chain's CDR3 is CASSQVAGWAYGYTF. The CDR3 coding sequence is TGTGCCAGCAGCCAAGTGGCAGGCTGGGCCTATGGCTACACCTTC.

This clone was picked up a small number of times. CDR3 in amino acids: CASSWDRQGTEAFF. The CDR3 DNA is TGTGCCAGCAGCTGGGACCGCCAGGGGACTGAAGCTTTCTTT. The chain combines TRBV5-4 with TRBJ1-1; TRBD1 is a possible D gene (6 bases). CDR3 length: 14 residues. Germline CDR1 and CDR2: SGHNT and YYREEE (reference sequence). Deletions cut 3 bases from V and 5 bases from J, with 14 bases between. The full variable domain, in which reference TRBV5-4 and TRBJ1-1 provide the parts outside the CDR3, is ETGVTQSPTHLIKTRGQQVTLRCSSQSGHNTVSWYQQALGQGPQFIFQYYREEENGRGNFPPRFSGLQFPNYSSELNVNALELDDSALYLCASSWDRQGTEAFFGQGTRLTVV.

This chain connects TRBV7-3 to TRBJ2-1, with 11 bases lining up with TRBD2. The CDR3 runs 16 residues. The V gene end was trimmed by 5 bases and the J gene end by 14 bases; junction bases not matched to a gene: 17. Germline CDR1 reads SGHTA; CDR2 reads FQGTGA. CDR3 sequence: CASSETSGEKRGGEFF. The CDR3 region has the DNA TGTGCCAGCAGCGAGACTAGCGGGGAAAAACGGGGTGGGGAGTTCTTC.

This chain joins TRBV5-1 and TRBJ2-7; 10 bases agree with TRBD1. The CDR3 has 13 amino acids. Looked up from germline, CDR1 is SGHRS and CDR2 is YFSETQ. The V gene end was trimmed by 2 bases and the J gene end by 6 bases; junction bases not matched to a gene: 2. Here the CDR3 reads CASSLWTGGEQYF. CDR3 bases: TGCGCCAGCAGCTTATGGACAGGGGGCGAGCAGTACTTC.